This record looks at one T cell receptor beta chain sequence and its context. CD4+ cells underwent separation, giving CD45RA+ naive and CD45RA-negative memory subsets. From germline, CDR1 is SGDLS and CDR2 YYNGEE. CDR3 size: 15 residues. Trimming left V 3 bases short and J 0 bases short, with 12 bases between. This sample is drawn from a study of shared clonotypes between healthy human individuals. Measured with immunoSEQ multiplex PCR; TCRdb has only the in-frame clones, and not every one. The sample consists of roughly 2.2 million clones, over 85% of them appearing once. The sequence derives from a man aged 18 to 29 in good health. Some clones in this sample may be carry-over from other donors' samples. Sequenced input: naive CD4+ T cells from PBMCs. Subset described: CD45RA+ positively selected. The chain couples TRBV9 to TRBJ1-1, with TRBD1 as a possible D gene (5 bases). The CDR3 region is CASSGTGTVNTEAFF. The CDR3 nucleotides are TGTGCCAGCAGCGGCACCGGGACGGTGAACACTGAAGCTTTCTTT.